The 20 T cell receptor beta chains reported below all come from one sample, sequenced in a study of breast tumors, draining lymph nodes, adjacent tissues. TCRdb itself ran the multiplex PCR reads through MiXCR, one entry per CDR3 protein. The repertoire holds about 25,000 distinct CDR3 sequences, with 23% as singletons. The material sequenced was breast tumor tissue. These receptor sequences come from a female donor with breast cancer. Some clones in this sample may be carry-over from other donors' samples.

This clonotype was counted ten times or more. The V and J genes are TRBV6-2 or TRBV6-3 and TRBJ1-4, with 9 nucleotides matching TRBD1. V was pared by 3 bases and J by 0 bases, with 8 bases of the junction left unmatched. This CDR3 region has 18 residues. In germline, CDR1 is MNHEY, CDR2 SVGEGT. The CDR3, as DNA: TGTGCCAGCAGTTATTGGATTGGACAGGGGACAACTAATGAAAAACTGTTTTTT. Translation gives CASSYWIGQGTTNEKLFF.

This clonotype was recorded many times. CDR3 DNA sequence: TGTGCCAGCAGTCACAGGGGATCACCCCTCCACTTT. Its protein product is CASSHRGSPLHF. V and J are TRBV27 and TRBJ1-6, with TRBD1 matching 7 bases. CDR1 MNHEY and CDR2 SMNVEV come from the germline V gene (reference sequence). The ends lost 5 bases at V and 10 bases at J; junction bases unmatched: 2. The CDR3 loop spans 12 amino acids.

The table lists this clonotype with many counts. The chain carries TRBV6-1 and TRBJ1-2; 7 nucleotides match TRBD1. The V segment lost 4 bases and the J segment 7 bases; nucleotides outside the gene matches: 6. The CDR3 has 13 residues. The V gene's germline CDR1 is MNHNS and CDR2 SASEGT. The CDR3 region is CASSVEGGFGYTF. CDR3 in DNA: TGTGCCAGCAGTGTCGAAGGGGGCTTTGGCTACACCTTC.

CDR3 in amino acids: CASSLGGSGSGETQYF. The DNA for the CDR3 is TGTGCCAGCAGCTTAGGAGGTAGCGGGAGTGGAGAGACCCAGTACTTC. This chain connects TRBV7-8 to TRBJ2-5; the match to TRBD2 covers 9 bases. With V trimmed by 1 base and J by 4 bases, 7 bases remained unmatched. Germline CDR1 reads SGHVS; CDR2 reads FQNEAQ. The CDR3 spans 16 residues.

In this sample, this clonotype turned up many times. The chain carries TRBV20-1 and TRBJ2-7; D is perhaps TRBD2 (5 bases). This CDR3 has 14 residues. Germline V lookup: CDR1 DFQATT, CDR2 SNEGSKA (reference sequence). V was cut by 6 bases and J by 3 bases, with 18 bases left in between. DNA of the CDR3: TGCAGTGCAAGCACGCGGGCCCCCCTCTACGAGCAGTACTTC. This encodes CSASTRAPLYEQYF.

The sample holds many counts of this clonotype. The chain uses TRBV19 and TRBJ1-4; 7 nucleotides match TRBD1. The germline V gene has CDR1 LNHDA and CDR2 SQIVND (reference sequence). This CDR3 contains 16 residues. V was clipped by 5 bases and J by 11 bases; unmatched bases: 17. DNA of the CDR3: TGTGCCAGTAGTTCTCCGACAGGGACGACCCGTGGGAAACTGTTTTTT. The encoded protein is CASSSPTGTTRGKLFF.

The V and J genes are TRBV5-6 and TRBJ2-7; D remains ambiguous. Germline loops: CDR1 SGHDT, CDR2 YYEEEE. V was trimmed by 2 bases and J by 7 bases, leaving 19 bases between them. The CDR3 covers 15 residues. The CDR3 loop is CASSFPQASLGEQYF. CDR3 DNA sequence: TGTGCCAGCAGCTTTCCGCAGGCCTCTCTGGGGGAGCAGTACTTC.

This clonotype has ten or more counts. The chain combines TRBV6-6 with TRBJ1-5; 8 nucleotides match TRBD1. Germline CDR1 and CDR2: MNHNY and SVGAGI (reference sequence). The CDR3 is 18 residues long. Trimming cost V 6 bases and J 1 base; bases outside gene matches: 14. As DNA, the CDR3 is TGTGCCAGCAGGCTCGACAGGGGAAAAGAGAAGAGCAATCAGCCCCAGCATTTT. Protein sequence: CASRLDRGKEKSNQPQHF.

There are many counts of this clonotype. V and J are TRBV20-1 and TRBJ2-7; 7 bases align to TRBD1. Germline lookup yields CDR1 DFQATT and CDR2 SNEGSKA (reference sequence). This CDR3 has 15 residues. Trimming at V came to 3 bases and at J to 2 bases, leaving 10 bases not matched to a gene. The CDR3 DNA is TGCAGTGCTAGGGACGTAGGGACAGCAACCTACGAGCAGTACTTC. Translation gives CSARDVGTATYEQYF.

This clonotype was found many times. The gene calls are TRBV27 and TRBJ1-6; 12 nucleotides line up with TRBD1. CDR1 and CDR2 (germline): MNHEY, SMNVEV (reference sequence). V gave up 3 bases and J gave up 9 bases; unmatched junction bases: 9. This CDR3 has 17 amino acids. CDR3 sequence reads: CASSLNRRGQGASPLHF. DNA for the CDR3: TGTGCCAGCAGTTTGAATCGGCGGGGACAGGGGGCTTCACCCCTCCACTTT.

This clonotype was found a few times. The chain couples TRBV12-3 or TRBV12-4 to TRBJ1-1, with D unresolved. CDR3 size: 13 residues. V shed 3 bases and J shed 1 base, with 6 bases lying between them. The DNA for the CDR3 is TGTGCCAGCAGTTTGTCGCCGAACACTGAAGCTTTCTTT. It codes for CASSLSPNTEAFF.

This clonotype was counted a few times. This chain uses TRBV18 with TRBJ2-3; 7 bases match TRBD2. CDR1 is KGHSH, CDR2 LQKENI, per germline. The trim removed 1 base at V and 5 bases at J, leaving 3 bases unmatched. This CDR3 is 14 amino acids long. DNA of the CDR3: TGTGCCAGCTCACCACAAGCTAGCGGAGATACGCAGTATTTT. Its translation: CASSPQASGDTQYF.

This clonotype has at least ten counts. The chain recombines TRBV3-1 with TRBJ1-5; D is undetermined. This CDR3 has 12 amino acids. In germline, CDR1 is LGHDT, CDR2 YNNKEL (reference sequence). The CDR3 region is CASGEGNQPQHF. CDR3 in DNA: TGTGCTAGTGGGGAGGGCAATCAGCCCCAGCATTTT.

This clonotype was counted many times. This chain joins TRBV19 and TRBJ1-5; D call uncertain. The V and J ends lost 10 bases and 1 base respectively, with 5 bases between them. CDR1 is LNHDA and CDR2 is SQIVND in the germline V gene (reference sequence). This CDR3 has 11 residues. The CDR3 DNA reads TGTGCCATAGGAAGCAATCAGCCCCAGCATTTT. Amino acid sequence: CAIGSNQPQHF.

This clonotype was recorded many times. A much larger clone sits a single nucleotide away, making a read error possible. The V gene is TRBV7-8, the J gene TRBJ2-3; 11 bases line up with TRBD1. Trimming took 4 bases from V and 3 from J; bases not matched to a gene: 6. Germline assignment: CDR1 SGHVS and CDR2 FQNEAQ. The CDR3 has 16 amino acids. The CDR3 DNA reads as TGTGCCAGCAGCTCTAGGACAGGGGGCATTACAGATACGCAGTATTTT. Encoded protein: CASSSRTGGITDTQYF.

The J gene is TRBJ2-3, the V gene TRBV20-1; D is possibly TRBD2 (6 bases). The germline V and J ends were trimmed by 1 base and 5 bases, with 10 bases remaining between them. CDR3 length: 13 amino acids. Per germline, CDR1 DFQATT and CDR2 SNEGSKA (reference sequence). In DNA, the CDR3 is TGCAGTGCTAGAGTGGGGGGAGTAGATACGCAGTATTTT. It encodes CSARVGGVDTQYF.

On this clonotype itself: A read error may explain this, as a much larger clone is one base away. The V gene is TRBV7-9, the J gene TRBJ1-3; 8 bases match TRBD1. Germline CDR1 and CDR2: SEHNR and FQNEAQ (reference sequence). There are 14 residues in the CDR3. This chain's CDR3 is CASSLDRDGITIYF. The CDR3 nucleotides are TGTGCCAGCAGCCTGGACAGGGATGGAATCACCATATATTTT.

This clonotype was counted between two and nine times. V gene TRBV7-9 combines with J gene TRBJ2-3; TRBD1 might be the D (5 bases). The germline V gene has CDR1 SEHNR and CDR2 FQNEAQ (reference sequence). The V and J ends lost 4 bases and 4 bases respectively, with 15 bases between them. This CDR3 has 15 amino acids. The CDR3: CASSSRAGASDTQYF. The CDR3 DNA reads as TGTGCCAGCAGCTCTAGGGCTGGGGCGTCAGATACGCAGTATTTT.

This clonotype has only one observation. A much larger clonotype is one base distant, so this may be a read error. No conserved phenylalanine or tryptophan is present at the end of the CDR3, so a read error is the likely explanation. J is TRBJ2-2 and V is TRBV11-2; no reliable D call. CDR3 size: 13 residues. Germline CDR1 SGHAT, CDR2 FQNNGV. V was pared by 5 bases and J by 8 bases, with 12 bases between. CDR3 loop: CASSPTFEGELFS. The CDR3 region has the DNA TGTGCCAGCAGCCCTACTTTTGAGGGGGAGCTGTTTTCT.

This clonotype showed up many times. V and J are TRBV12-3 or TRBV12-4 and TRBJ2-5, with 7 bases lining up with TRBD2. With 3 bases clipped from V and 2 bases from J, the junction kept 12 bases outside the gene matches. CDR3 length: 17 residues. CDR3 DNA: TGTGCCAGCAGTTTGGGAGGGGACCTTTCCCGGCAAGAGACCCAGTACTTC. Protein sequence: CASSLGGDLSRQETQYF.